Each of the 2 T cell receptor beta chains below was sequenced from the same sample in a study of cytomegalovirus exposure and HLA in healthy donors. Use of 60 Vbeta and 13 Jbeta primers characterized the PCR. Only in-frame clones appear in the TCRdb table, and some are missing; sequencing was by immunoSEQ multiplex PCR. The sample records some 90,000 clones, roughly 84% being singletons. Sequencing was carried out using PBMCs. All receptors come from a man aged 25-40 years in good health and CMV-seronegative.

The CDR3 nucleotides read TGCAGTGCTAGAGTGGGAGGTGGCTACACCTTC. Its protein product is CSARVGGGYTF. The rearrangement links TRBV20-1 to TRBJ1-2; no firm D call. V shed 1 base and J shed 7 bases, with 7 bases lying between them. The CDR3 is made up of 11 amino acids. Germline V gene lookup returns CDR1 DFQATT and CDR2 SNEGSKA (reference sequence).

This sequence joins TRBV15 and TRBJ1-5; D not resolved. Trimming stripped 1 base from V and 6 bases from J, with 13 bases between. CDR1 is LNHNV, CDR2 YYDKDF, per germline (reference sequence). The CDR3 totals 15 residues. CDR3 nucleotides: TGTGCCACCAGCAGAGGGCACGTGGGCGTTCAGCCCCAGCATTTT. It yields the protein CATSRGHVGVQPQHF.